This T cell receptor (beta chain) is drawn from a study of OX40 agonist ivuxolimab in advanced cancers. About the study as a whole: Ivuxolimab was an agonistic, fully human IgG2 monoclonal antibody directed against OX40 (CD134), a costimulatory receptor. Intravenous ivuxolimab was administered to patients every 2 weeks at six dose levels: 0.01, 0.1, 0.3, 1.5, 3 and 10 mg/kg. Of the 50 to 55 dose-escalation patients, hepatocellular carcinoma was present in approximately 20, melanoma in approximately 15, renal cell carcinoma in 9 and head and neck cancer in 9. In the dose-escalation cohort, around four fifths of patients were male, and the mean age was roughly 56 years with a range of about 20 to 80. Prior anti-PD-1, anti-PD-L1 or anti-CTLA-4 therapy was permitted, and checkpoint inhibitors had been received by about 44% of dose-escalation patients. Partial responses occurred in three dose-escalation patients, of whom one had hepatocellular carcinoma and two had cutaneous melanoma. The purpose of peripheral TCRbeta sequencing was to test whether ivuxolimab changed TCR sequence diversity and led to clonal T-cell expansion. The paper reports the monotherapy dose-escalation portion (N of about 56 patients) of the phase I ivuxolimab trial. The investigation overall reported the following: Clonal expansion of both CD4+ and CD8+ blood T cells was observed from baseline to week 6 at doses 0.1 to 3.0 mg/kg. Low levels of normalized T-cell clonal expansion were also seen in some patients who did not respond. In partial responders in the 0.1-3.0 mg/kg groups, normalized peripheral clonal expansion was found to be among the lowest, especially among CD8+ T cells. Which antigens the clonally expanded peripheral T cells were specific for was not determined. After ivuxolimab, more expanded clones were found on average in CD8+ T cells than in CD4+ T cells.

Patients with autoimmune disease history or receiving systemic immunosuppression were excluded from the trial. Peripheral blood for TCR sequencing was collected from all dose cohorts at baseline, on cycle 4 day 1, and on cycle 7 day 1. Samples were obtained from an open-label, multicenter, first-in-human phase I dose-escalation trial of ivuxolimab. The trial enrolled adults with locally advanced or metastatic head and neck squamous cell, hepatocellular, melanoma or renal cell carcinoma. CD4+ and CD8+ T cells were sorted separately from peripheral blood before TCR sequencing. Genomic DNA was extracted from sorted cells for sequencing of the TCRbeta CDR3 region. The immunoSEQ Assay was used for sequencing of TCRbeta CDR3 regions. As stored in TCRdb, this immuneACCESS dataset retains in-frame rearrangements with V and J assigned. A fraction of the clones does not appear; measured against another copy, unresolved V genes explain less than half of the discrepancy, and the remainder lacks a known reason. The sample table shows 90,000 to 100,000 clones, and 75% to 90% are seen once. The ten largest account for approximately 0.35% of the sample.

The CDR3 sequence holds 14 residues, the cysteine and phenylalanine included. The DNA shown is the 42-base CDR3, in frame from base 1. From the germline V gene, CDR1 is SNHLY and CDR2 is FYNNEI. V is pruned by 4 bases and J by 5 bases, leaving 4 bases of the junction without a gene match. On this clone itself: There is no known antigen for this receptor. No base quality information exists; no much larger clone differs at one position.

Specimen: CD4+ or CD8+ T cells sorted from blood, collected in a trial of the OX40 agonist ivuxolimab. The sequence joins TRBV2 to TRBJ1-5; 8 nucleotides in the junction match TRBD1. The sequence derives from an adult with an advanced solid tumor such as melanoma, head and neck, liver or kidney cancer. CDR3 reads: CASSGQGMDQPQHF. The nucleotide sequence reads as follows: TGTGCCAGCAGTGGACAGGGGATGGATCAGCCCCAGCATTTT.